What follows describes a single T cell receptor (beta chain). Antigen: not known. The CDR3 is 14 residues long. Per the germline V gene, CDR1 is DFQATT and CDR2 is SNEGSKA (reference sequence). The entry originates in a study of T cells expressing NK-cell markers. About the research overall: Seven of eight sequenced donors tested HCMV-seropositive; one tested seronegative.

Beta-chain TCR cDNA was generated via 5'RACE template switching with UMIs. Reprocessing the 5' RACE reads, TCRdb reports a single entry for every CDR3 protein and omits DNA. The sample holds roughly 420,000 distinct CDR3 sequences. Findings and limits, study-wide: Whether the expanded NKG2C+ T cell clones recognized HCMV remained unclear. Also leading the CD3+CD56-NKG2C+ fraction in a few donors were these clonotypes.

Sequencing used blood T cells: a sorted CD56 or NKG2C T cell subset, CD4+ or CD8+ T cells, or bulk PBMC T cells (not recorded which). This sequence joins TRBV20-1 and TRBJ1-2; there is no DNA to check the TCRdb D call of TRBD1. The sequence came from a woman between 18 and 69 years old in good health. This CDR3 is CSAGAAGGGYGYTF.